The clone carrying this TCR beta chain was seen a handful of times. Its antigen remains unknown. V gave up 4 bases and J gave up 4 bases; unmatched junction bases: 6. CDR3 length equals 14 residues. Germline assignment: CDR1 SNHLY and CDR2 FYNNEI. Cultured CD4+ T cell DNA underwent sequencing with the Oncomine TCR Beta short-read assay. Cultured CD4+ T cells yielded the extracted genomic DNA. Each CDR3 protein is one row after TCRdb ran MiXCR on the PCR reads. The top ten clones hold roughly 13% of a sample with 11,000 or so distinct CDR3 sequences, roughly half of them seen once. Treatment: approximately 10-day PBMC culture with coronavirus spike peptide pools or control peptides (ViraFEST assay). Expansion of antigen-specific T cells with peptide pools by ViraFEST preceded sequencing of TCRs. This sample stems from a study of vaccination and CD4 T cells after COVID-19. On the study more broadly: Recovered-phase convalescent patients showed SARS-CoV-2 positivity by nasal swab PCR; roughly ten were mild, one severe. Convalescent donors were composed of six males and four females, of whom two were Hispanic.

This sequence joins TRBV2 and TRBJ2-5, with 7 bases aligning to TRBD2. The TCR comes from a human donor who had recovered from COVID-19. Material for sequencing was CD4+ T cells from blood, cultured in vitro. CDR3 DNA sequence: TGTGCCAGCAGTGCTTTAGCGGGCCCAGAGACCCAGTACTTC. As protein: CASSALAGPETQYF.